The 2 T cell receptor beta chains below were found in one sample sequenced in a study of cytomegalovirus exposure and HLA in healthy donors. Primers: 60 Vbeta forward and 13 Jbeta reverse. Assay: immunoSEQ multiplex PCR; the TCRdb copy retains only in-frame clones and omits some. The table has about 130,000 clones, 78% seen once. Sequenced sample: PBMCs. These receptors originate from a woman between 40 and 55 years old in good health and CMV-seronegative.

CDR3 region: CASKSSSYNSPLHF. In DNA form, the CDR3 reads TGTGCCAGCAAGAGTAGCTCCTATAATTCACCCCTCCACTTT. This sequence joins TRBV19 and TRBJ1-6; D gene uncertain. Deletions cut 9 bases from V and 0 bases from J, with 9 bases between. Germline V lookup: CDR1 LNHDA, CDR2 SQIVND (reference sequence). The CDR3 length is 14 residues.

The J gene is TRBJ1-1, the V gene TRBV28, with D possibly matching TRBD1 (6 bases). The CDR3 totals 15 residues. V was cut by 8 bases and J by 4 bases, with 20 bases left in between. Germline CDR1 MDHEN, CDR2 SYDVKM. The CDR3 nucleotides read TGTGCCAGCCCTGGGGGGGCGGAAGGACGCACTGAAGCTTTCTTT. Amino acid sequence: CASPGGAEGRTEAFF.